These T cell receptor beta chains were read from a single sample in a study of blood T cell repertoires in COVID-19. Here immunoSEQ multiplex PCR was the method, and the copy in TCRdb shows in-frame clones only, minus some. This table has 98,000 or so clones, around four fifths appearing once. Sample: peripheral blood. The receptors come from a woman in her 70s with acute or convalescent COVID-19. Both conserved end residues are part of each CDR3. The D gene is left open where the match is weak. Only part of the rows carry a size: once, few, many, or a class if the clone is expanded.

TRBJ2-1	TRBV5-1	TRBD2	-	CASSLVGTSGYSSYNEQFF	TGCGCCAGCAGCTTGGTGGGGACTAGCGGGTATAGCTCCTACAATGAGCAGTTCTTC
TRBJ2-3	TRBV5-4	-	-	CASSTGDRTGGTDTQYF	TGTGCCAGCAGCACTGGGGACCGAACTGGAGGGACAGATACGCAGTATTTT
TRBJ1-5	TRBV15	-	once	CATSNQRGWEQPQHF	TGTGCCACCAGCAATCAGCGAGGGTGGGAACAGCCCCAGCATTTT
TRBJ2-3	TRBV6-2/TRBV6-3	-	-	CASSTADPGTQYF	TGTGCCAGCAGTACTGCCGACCCAGGTACGCAGTATTTT
TRBJ2-1	TRBV10-1	TRBD2	-	CASSQRESYNEQFF	TGCGCCAGCAGTCAGCGGGAGTCCTACAATGAGCAGTTCTTC
TRBJ1-1	TRBV10-1	-	-	CASSAGTRNTEAFF	TGCGCCAGCAGTGCCGGGACAAGGAACACTGAAGCTTTCTTT
TRBJ1-1	TRBV14	-	-	CASSQDGRAEAFF	TGTGCCAGCAGCCAAGATGGCAGGGCTGAAGCTTTCTTT
TRBJ2-3	TRBV5-1	-	-	CASKWQSTDTQYF	TGCGCCAGCAAATGGCAGAGCACAGATACGCAGTATTTT
TRBJ1-4	TRBV10-1	-	-	CASSRGWRGTNEKLFF	TGCGCCAGCAGCCGGGGTTGGAGGGGAACTAATGAAAAACTGTTTTTT
TRBJ1-1	TRBV4-3	-	-	CASSQEEVVSRGRTEAFF	TGCGCCAGCAGCCAAGAAGAGGTTGTAAGTAGGGGAAGAACTGAAGCTTTCTTT
TRBJ1-1	TRBV2	TRBD1	-	CASSESGRGDEAFF	TGTGCCAGCAGTGAATCCGGCAGGGGGGATGAAGCTTTCTTT
TRBJ1-5	TRBV5-6	TRBD1	-	CASSISGGDQPQHF	TGTGCCAGCAGCATTTCAGGGGGCGATCAGCCCCAGCATTTT
TRBJ2-3	TRBV7-9	TRBD2	-	CASRGRGHTDTQYF	TGTGCCAGCCGGGGGAGGGGTCACACAGATACGCAGTATTTT
TRBJ1-4	TRBV5-1	TRBD1	-	CASSFRGGRLNEKLFF	TGCGCCAGCAGCTTTCGAGGGGGCCGCCTTAATGAAAAACTGTTTTTT
TRBJ2-7	TRBV18	TRBD1	few	CASSQGQLSYEQYF	TGTGCCAGCTCGCAGGGACAGTTGTCCTACGAGCAGTACTTC
TRBJ2-2	TRBV11-2	-	-	CASRIPGQGTGELFF	TGTGCCAGCAGAATCCCCGGGCAGGGAACCGGGGAGCTGTTTTTT
TRBJ1-4	TRBV3-1/TRBV3-2	TRBD1	once	CASSQVRGRSEKLFF	TGTGCCAGCAGCCAAGTTAGGGGGCGCAGTGAAAAACTGTTTTTT
TRBJ1-2	TRBV3-1/TRBV3-2	-	-	CASSPGFEAYGYTF	TGTGCCAGCAGCCCCGGGTTCGAGGCCTATGGCTACACCTTC
TRBJ1-5	TRBV2	TRBD1	-	CASSGGQWSNQPQHF	TGTGCCAGCAGTGGGGGACAGTGGAGCAATCAGCCCCAGCATTTT
TRBJ2-7	TRBV7-8	TRBD2	once	CASSLSGTSGTTREQYF	TGTGCCAGCAGCTTATCCGGGACTAGCGGTACCACAAGGGAGCAGTACTTC
TRBJ1-5	TRBV5-8	-	once	CASSSLGGGNQPQHF	TGTGCCAGCAGCTCCCTGGGGGGGGGCAATCAGCCCCAGCATTTT
TRBJ1-4	TRBV15	-	-	CATSRIYPGELFF	TGTGCCACCAGCCGAATCTACCCGGGGGAACTGTTTTTT
TRBJ2-5	TRBV28	-	-	CASSLGGQETQYF	TGTGCCAGCAGTTTGGGGGGCCAAGAGACCCAGTACTTC
TRBJ1-2	TRBV6-5	TRBD1	-	CASRTGTGENYGYTF	TGTGCCAGCAGGACCGGGACAGGGGAAAACTATGGCTACACCTTC
TRBJ1-1	TRBV28	-	-	CASSPHIGGTEAFF	TGTGCCAGCAGCCCTCACATCGGGGGGACTGAAGCTTTCTTT
TRBJ2-1	TRBV6-2/TRBV6-3	-	-	CASSYVDNEQFF	TGTGCCAGCAGTTACGTAGACAATGAGCAGTTCTTC
TRBJ2-5	TRBV5-6	TRBD2	-	CASSPPTSGQETQYF	TGTGCCAGCAGCCCCCCGACTAGCGGCCAAGAGACCCAGTACTTC
TRBJ2-3	TRBV28	-	-	CASSFQAGIVRTDTQYF	TGTGCCAGCAGTTTCCAGGCAGGGATTGTCCGGACAGATACGCAGTATTTT
TRBJ2-7	TRBV7-2	TRBD2	-	CASSPPRTSESYEQYF	TGTGCCAGCAGCCCCCCCCGGACTAGCGAGTCCTACGAGCAGTACTTC
TRBJ2-2	TRBV27	-	-	CASSLFITGELFF	TGTGCCAGCAGTTTATTTATCACCGGGGAGCTGTTTTTT